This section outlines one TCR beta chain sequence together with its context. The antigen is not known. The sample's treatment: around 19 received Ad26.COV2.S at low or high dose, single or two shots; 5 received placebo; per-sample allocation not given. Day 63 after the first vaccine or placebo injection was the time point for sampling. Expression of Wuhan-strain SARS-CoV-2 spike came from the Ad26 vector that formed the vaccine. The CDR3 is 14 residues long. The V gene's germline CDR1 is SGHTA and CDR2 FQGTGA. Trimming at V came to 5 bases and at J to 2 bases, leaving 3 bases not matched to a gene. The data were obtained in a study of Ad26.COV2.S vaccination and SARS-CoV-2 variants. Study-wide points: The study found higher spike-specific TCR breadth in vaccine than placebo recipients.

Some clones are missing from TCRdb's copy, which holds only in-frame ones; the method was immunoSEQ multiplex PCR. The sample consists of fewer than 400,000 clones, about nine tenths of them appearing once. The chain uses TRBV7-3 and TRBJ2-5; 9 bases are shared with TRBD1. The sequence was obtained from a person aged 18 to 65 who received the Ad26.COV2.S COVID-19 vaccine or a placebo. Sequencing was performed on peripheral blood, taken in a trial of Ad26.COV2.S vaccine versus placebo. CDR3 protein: CASSPGTGQETQYF. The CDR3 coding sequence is TGTGCCAGCAGCCCCGGGACAGGGCAAGAGACCCAGTACTTC.